Listed here are 13 T cell receptor beta chains from one sample, sequenced in a study of blood T cells in healthy people across ages (dated by TCRdb to 2014 to 2015). Libraries were built with 5' RACE. Sequenced on an Illumina HiSeq 2500. The second PCR ran for roughly 7 to 12 cycles and used a J-beta primer mix along with a sample-barcoded 5' primer. Clones were called with MiXCR by TCRdb after fastp trimmed the public reads at Q25, and only in-frame beta chains were retained. Rows with a matching CDR3 protein are joined into one entry that keeps the most common DNA and genes. Recorded for this sample are some 900,000 distinct CDR3 sequences; around 48% of them occurred a single time. The top ten clonotypes cover roughly 13% of the sample. Sequencing input: blood. The receptors come from a man aged 25 to 40 in good health.

The V gene is TRBV20-1, the J gene TRBJ2-3; D is uncertain. V gave up 3 bases and J gave up 4 bases, with 17 bases separating them. This CDR3 spans 15 amino acids. The germline gives CDR1 DFQATT, CDR2 SNEGSKA (reference sequence). This CDR3 reads CSASLLQGLSDTQYF. The CDR3 DNA reads TGCAGTGCTAGTCTTCTACAAGGTCTCTCAGATACGCAGTATTTT.

The chain uses TRBV12-5 and TRBJ2-3; the D gene could be TRBD1 or TRBD2 (6 bases each). This CDR3 is built from 14 residues. V was pared by 7 bases and J by 2 bases, with 13 bases between. Germline CDR1 reads LGHNT; CDR2 reads FRNRAP. The CDR3, as DNA: TGTGCTAGTGCCGGGGGCCAAGTCACAGATACGCAGTATTTT. This gives the protein CASAGGQVTDTQYF. The full variable domain, its missing parts supplied by reference TRBV12-5 and TRBJ2-3, is DARVTQTPRHKVTEMGQEVTMRCQPILGHNTVFWYRQTMMQGLELLAYFRNRAPLDDSGMPKDRFSAEMPDATLATLKIQPSEPRDSAVYFCASAGGQVTDTQYFGPGTRLTVL.

This chain uses TRBV20-1 with TRBJ1-6, with D unclear. This CDR3 contains 13 residues. V dropped 2 bases and J dropped 7 bases, with 9 bases sitting between them. Germline V CDR1 and CDR2: DFQATT, SNEGSKA (reference sequence). The CDR3 DNA follows: TGCAGTGCTAGACTGGATTACAATTCACCCCTCCACTTT. Translation: CSARLDYNSPLHF.

The chain combines TRBV7-2 with TRBJ2-1; D is possibly TRBD1 (6 bases). V was shortened by 1 base and J by 8 bases, with 12 bases between the two germline ends. CDR1 and CDR2 from the germline V gene are SGHTA and FQGNSA. This CDR3 contains 14 residues. The CDR3 here is CASSLEGTGHEQFF. The CDR3 bases are TGTGCCAGCAGCTTAGAAGGCACAGGGCATGAGCAGTTCTTC.

Only a few counts were recorded for this clonotype. The rearrangement links TRBV9 to TRBJ2-7, with a tentative D call TRBD1 (6 bases). The CDR3 has 15 amino acids. With 0 bases removed from V and 4 bases from J, the gap between germline ends came to 14 bases. From germline, CDR1 is SGDLS and CDR2 YYNGEE. In DNA form, the CDR3 reads TGTGCCAGCAGCGTAGCTGAGGGACACTCATACGAGCAGTACTTC. This codes for CASSVAEGHSYEQYF.

The rearrangement links TRBV27 to TRBJ1-1; 8 nucleotides agree with TRBD1. The CDR3 has 15 amino acids. The germline CDR1 and CDR2 sequences are MNHEY and SMNVEV (reference sequence). V lost 6 bases to trimming and J lost 2 bases; unmatched junction nucleotides: 8. CDR3 coding DNA: TGTGCCAGCAGATCAACCCAGGGGGCCAACACTGAAGCTTTCTTT. Translation gives CASRSTQGANTEAFF.

The chain links TRBV28 to TRBJ2-7; 10 bases agree with TRBD1. From germline, CDR1 is MDHEN and CDR2 SYDVKM. The CDR3 runs to 20 residues. After removal of 3 bases from V and 2 bases from J, the junction contained 19 bases not matched to a gene. In nucleotides, the CDR3 is TGTGCCAGCAGTTTCGATAGCATCTGGAGACAGGGGGCTTTCACCTACGAGCAGTACTTC. It translates to CASSFDSIWRQGAFTYEQYF.

This clonotype was observed a single time. The CDR3 DNA reads TGTGCGACCGGGACTAGCCACAATGAGCAGTTCTTC. Translation: CATGTSHNEQFF. The chain combines TRBV12-3 or TRBV12-4 with TRBJ2-1; TRBD2 agrees at 9 bases. The CDR3 totals 12 residues.

V is TRBV6-5 and J is TRBJ2-3; D unresolved. V lost 2 bases and J 0 bases, leaving 6 bases between the germline ends. Germline CDR1 is MNHEY and CDR2 is SVGAGI. This CDR3 region has 14 residues. The CDR3 region is CASSYVSSTDTQYF. The CDR3 nucleotides are TGTGCCAGCAGTTACGTGTCTAGCACAGATACGCAGTATTTT.

This clonotype occurred many times. The chain links TRBV29-1 to TRBJ2-3, with a weak D call TRBD1 (6 bases). Per the germline V gene, CDR1 is SQVTM and CDR2 is ANQGSEA. Trimming took off 4 bases at V and 3 bases at J, with 11 bases between the two ends. The CDR3 spans 13 residues. CDR3 sequence reads: CSVGGGPTDTQYF. CDR3 DNA sequence: TGCAGCGTTGGAGGGGGTCCGACAGATACGCAGTATTTT.

The sample holds a few counts of this clonotype. The genes are TRBV5-1 and TRBJ1-1; weak D call: TRBD1 (5 bases). Germline assignment: CDR1 SGHRS and CDR2 YFSETQ. V was pared by 3 bases and J by 1 base, with 10 bases between. This CDR3 spans 14 amino acids. The CDR3 bases are TGCGCCAGCAGCTCGACAGAGGGGAACACTGAAGCTTTCTTT. This codes for CASSSTEGNTEAFF.

This rearrangement joins TRBV6-5 to TRBJ2-3; D perhaps matches TRBD1 (6 bases). Germline CDR1 MNHEY, CDR2 SVGAGI. With 2 bases removed from V and 2 bases from J, the gap between germline ends came to 11 bases. CDR3 length: 15 residues. The CDR3 loop is CASSYGTTHTDTQYF. The CDR3 nucleotides are TGTGCCAGCAGTTACGGGACAACCCACACAGATACGCAGTATTTT.

This clonotype has more than one count but fewer than ten. The chain has TRBV29-1 and TRBJ1-2; the D gene is possibly TRBD1 (5 bases). Per the germline V gene, CDR1 is SQVTM and CDR2 is ANQGSEA. V lost 4 bases and J lost 3, with 15 bases in between. This CDR3 region has 14 residues. This CDR3 is CSVGGDGSYYGYTF. The CDR3 coding sequence is TGCAGCGTTGGGGGGGACGGTTCCTACTATGGCTACACCTTC.